The next 9 T cell receptor beta chains were all read from a single sample in a study of monozygotic twins with inflammatory bowel disease. TCRdb re-called the 5' RACE reads and catalogs CDR3 proteins one per entry, DNA excluded. Its table lists around 40,000 distinct CDR3 sequences. The specimen sequenced was blood. These receptors all come from a human donor with ulcerative colitis or Crohn's disease, or a healthy co-twin of an affected twin (not recorded which).

The chain combines TRBV6-2 or TRBV6-3 with TRBJ2-1; TCRdb reports TRBD2, a call that lacks DNA to check it against. The CDR3 is 15 residues long. Germline CDR1 MNHEY, CDR2 SVGEGT. The CDR3 loop is CASRTSGGPYNEQFF.

The genes are TRBV4-3 and TRBJ2-1; no DNA is available, so the TRBD2 call from TCRdb remains unchecked. The V gene's germline CDR1 is LGHNA and CDR2 YSLEER. This CDR3 contains 17 residues. Here the CDR3 reads CASSQERDYLSYNEQFF.

The V call is TRBV20-1, the J call TRBJ1-6; TCRdb indicates TRBD1, and absent DNA this call remains unverified. The germline gives CDR1 DFQATT, CDR2 SNEGSKA (reference sequence). CDR3 length: 13 residues. CDR3 loop: CSARADSNSPLHF.

The chain links TRBV5-1 to TRBJ1-2; without DNA, the TCRdb call of TRBD1 cannot be checked. Per the germline V gene, CDR1 is SGHRS and CDR2 is YFSETQ. This CDR3 has 15 amino acids. The CDR3 protein is CASSLDGQGAYGYTF. The entire variable domain, with the rest obtained from reference TRBV5-1 and TRBJ1-2, is as follows: KAGVTQTPRYLIKTRGQQVTLSCSPISGHRSVSWYQQTPGQGLQFLFEYFSETQRNKGNFPGRFSGRQFSNSRSEMNVSTLELGDSALYLCASSLDGQGAYGYTFGSGTRLTVV.

This chain connects TRBV29-1 to TRBJ2-3. This CDR3 spans 11 amino acids. Germline V lookup: CDR1 SQVTM, CDR2 ANQGSEA. CDR3 in amino acids: CSVELADTQYF.

The chain uses TRBV6-5 and TRBJ1-2; the TCRdb call, TRBD1, lacks DNA for checking. CDR1 and CDR2 (germline): MNHEY, SVGAGI. The CDR3 is 15 amino acids. This chain's CDR3 is CASTYSISGNYGYTF.

The rearrangement joins TRBV7-8 to TRBJ2-1; TCRdb names TRBD1, which stays unverified in the absence of DNA. The germline CDR1 and CDR2 sequences are SGHVS and FQNEAQ. The CDR3 is 14 residues long. The CDR3: CASSLGVGAGEQFF.

This chain links TRBV7-3 with TRBJ2-2; without DNA, the TCRdb call of TRBD2 cannot be checked. The CDR3 is 15 amino acids. The germline V gene has CDR1 SGHTA and CDR2 FQGTGA. The CDR3 loop reads CASSLTGLAGGELFF.

The chain combines TRBV20-1 with TRBJ2-1; the D gene TCRdb calls, TRBD2, cannot be checked with no DNA. The germline gives CDR1 DFQATT, CDR2 SNEGSKA (reference sequence). The CDR3 loop spans 14 amino acids. CDR3 protein: CSATLGLAGVEQFF.